This T cell receptor (beta chain) was found in a study of T cell responses to AZD1222 COVID-19 vaccine listed by TCRdb under 2021. In the study overall: TCR sequencing covered 230 to 250 trial participants: 200 to 210 given two doses of AZD1222 and around 25 given two doses of MenACWY control vaccine. Trial participants were enrolled by age into subgroups of 18-55, 56-69 and 70-plus years, and around 150, 29 and 61 TCR-sequenced participants, respectively, were included in these subgroups. Results and caveats for the whole study, not just this receptor: Participants were mostly white British and included more females than males, and it was suggested by the authors that clonal diversity may have been underestimated. The whole spike protein was spanned by vaccine-associated CD4 TCRs, and dominant responses were seen in regions 160-218 and 743-854. The 56-69-year group was small, and its depth increase did not reach significance, likely because of low power. Reportedly, close to half of the unique spike-specific TCRs recognized epitopes lying outside the regions that are mutated in the B.1.351 and B.1.1.7 variants. Conclusions about previously exposed vaccinees are limited, since just a handful of AZD1222 recipients were seropositive for SARS-CoV-2 at baseline. Because no day 14 peak-response samples were available, repertoires were characterized only after the peak T cell response. After two AZD1222 doses, spike-specific TCR breadth and depth were significantly higher than at day 0 and than in MenACWY recipients.

CDR1 and CDR2 are read off the germline V gene as MNHEY and SVGAGI. Spanning cysteine to phenylalanine, the CDR3 consists of 14 amino acids. Only CDR3 DNA is held: 42 bases, read in frame from base 1. Trimming costs V 10 bases and J 3 bases, and their ends lie 19 bases apart. Explained via the paper, the time point label denotes: about 28 days (+/-7) after the second vaccine dose. Because spike-specific TCR depth and breadth did not differ between the two schedules, AZD1222 recipients who got a second dose at roughly 4 weeks were pooled with those who got a second dose at roughly 12 weeks. Vaccinee samples were obtained from the UK trials COV001 and COV002, which included a single-blind randomized controlled phase 2/3 trial of AZD1222 (ChAdOx1 nCoV-19) in healthy adults. For TCRbeta chain sequencing, PBMC samples were collected from trial participants at day 0 and at day 28 after the second dose.

The CDR3 regions of human TCRbeta chains were analyzed by immunosequencing. As for the authors' bioinformatics: Repertoire TCRs were matched against a reference library of SARS-CoV-2-specific TCRs generated with the MIRA antigen-specificity platform. Breadth was defined as the fraction of unique TCRs that were SARS-CoV-2-associated. Depth was defined as the fraction of total T cells that were SARS-CoV-2-associated. Using the MIRA data, every spike-specific TCR was mapped to the spike region that the TCR reacted to and assigned to either a CD4 or a CD8 class. Log10-transformed breadth and depth values were compared by one-way ANOVA with Sidak's multiple comparisons tests. TCRdb provides this immuneACCESS table in a form limited to in-frame rearrangements. Some clones are lacking; in checked studies, under half of them reflect an unresolved V gene, and why the rest are absent is not known. V and J calls and clone size follow that table, whereas D and trimming were derived from the DNA. The sample yields approximately 150,000 clones; around 90% were counted once. About 3.2% of the sample belongs to the ten largest clones.

As concerns this clone: Its antigen is not yet known. No much larger clone exists at a distance of one base, and base qualities are not known.

The sequence was collected from an adult who received the AZD1222 COVID-19 vaccine. This receptor chain uses TRBV6-5 and TRBJ2-7, with no confidently assigned D gene. The sample was peripheral blood, taken 28 days after the second AZD1222 dose. This receptor carries the CDR3 CAKWSCSRLYEQYF. The sequenced DNA is TGTGCCAAATGGAGTTGTAGTAGACTCTACGAGCAGTACTTC.